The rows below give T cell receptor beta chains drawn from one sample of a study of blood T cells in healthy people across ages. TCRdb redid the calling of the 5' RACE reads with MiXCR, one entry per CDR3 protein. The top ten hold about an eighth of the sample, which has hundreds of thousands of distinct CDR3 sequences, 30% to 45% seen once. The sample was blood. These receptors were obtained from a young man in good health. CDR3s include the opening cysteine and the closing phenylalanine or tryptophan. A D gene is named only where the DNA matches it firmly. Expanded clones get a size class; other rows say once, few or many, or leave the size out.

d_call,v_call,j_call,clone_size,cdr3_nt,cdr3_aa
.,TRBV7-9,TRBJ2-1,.,TGTGTCAGCTTAGGGCAGGGCCATGACTACAATGAGCAGTTCTTC,CVSLGQGHDYNEQFF
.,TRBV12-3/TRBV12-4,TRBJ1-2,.,TGTGCCAGCAGTTTATGGGGCAGGGGACACTATGGCTACACCTTC,CASSLWGRGHYGYTF
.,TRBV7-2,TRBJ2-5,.,TGTACCAGCAGCTTATTGGGGGTTGGGGAGACCCAGTACTTC,CTSSLLGVGETQYF
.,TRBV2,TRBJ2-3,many,TGTGCCAGCAGAATAGGGACGCAGCCCACAGATACGCAGTATTTT,CASRIGTQPTDTQYF
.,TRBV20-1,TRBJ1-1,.,TGCAGTGCTAGAGATGATCGGGGGGGTCGGGTCTGGAACACTGAAGCTTTCTTT,CSARDDRGGRVWNTEAFF
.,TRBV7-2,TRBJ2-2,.,TGTGCCAGCAGCTTAGTTGCGGCGAACACCGGGGAGCTGTTTTTT,CASSLVAANTGELFF
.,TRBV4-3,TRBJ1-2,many,TGCGCCAGCAGCCAGGGGGTTGCAGGTCTTGGCTACACCTTC,CASSQGVAGLGYTF
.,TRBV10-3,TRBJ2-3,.,TGTGCCACCGGCTACCGGACAGACAAGTTGGGCCATTCTAGCACAGATACGCAGTATTTT,CATGYRTDKLGHSSTDTQYF
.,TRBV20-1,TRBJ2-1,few,TGCAGTGCTAGAGATCCGAGGGGGGGGTTGGATGAGCAGTTCTTC,CSARDPRGGLDEQFF
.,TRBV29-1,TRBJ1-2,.,TGCAGCGCCCCCCTTTTTGGCTATGGCTACACCTTC,CSAPLFGYGYTF
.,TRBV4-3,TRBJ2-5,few,TGCGCCAGCAGCCAAGATTCAAGCAGGGCTGAGACCCAGTACTTC,CASSQDSSRAETQYF
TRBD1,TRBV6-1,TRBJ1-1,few,TGTGCCAGCAGCACCACAGGGGGCGCGTTTTCGGGCACTGAAGCTTTCTTT,CASSTTGGAFSGTEAFF
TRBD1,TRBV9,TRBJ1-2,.,TGTGCCAGCGGACAGACAGGGGCTAACTATGGCTACACCTTC,CASGQTGANYGYTF
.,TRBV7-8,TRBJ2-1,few,TGTGCCAGCACCTTATGGGGGGCTGGGGGGAACAATGAGCAGTTCTTC,CASTLWGAGGNNEQFF